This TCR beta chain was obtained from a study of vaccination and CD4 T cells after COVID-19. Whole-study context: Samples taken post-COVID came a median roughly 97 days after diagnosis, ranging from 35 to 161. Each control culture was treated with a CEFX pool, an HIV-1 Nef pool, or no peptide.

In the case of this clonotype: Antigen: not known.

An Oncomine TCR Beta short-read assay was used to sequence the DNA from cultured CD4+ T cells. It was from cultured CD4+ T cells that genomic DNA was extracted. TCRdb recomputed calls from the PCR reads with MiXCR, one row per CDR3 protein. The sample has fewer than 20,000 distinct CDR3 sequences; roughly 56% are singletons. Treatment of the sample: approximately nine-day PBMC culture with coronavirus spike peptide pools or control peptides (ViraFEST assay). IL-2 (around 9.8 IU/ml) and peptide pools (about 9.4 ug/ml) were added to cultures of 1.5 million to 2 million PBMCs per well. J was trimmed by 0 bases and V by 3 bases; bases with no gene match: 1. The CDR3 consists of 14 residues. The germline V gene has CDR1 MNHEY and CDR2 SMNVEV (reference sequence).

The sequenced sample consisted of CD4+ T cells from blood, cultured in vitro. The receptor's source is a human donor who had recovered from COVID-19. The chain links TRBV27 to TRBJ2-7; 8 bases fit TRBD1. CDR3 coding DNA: TGTGCCAGCAGTTTCAGGGGGCGCTCCTACGAGCAGTACTTC. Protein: CASSFRGRSYEQYF.